The 24 T cell receptor beta chains presented below share a single source sample, sequenced in a study of CD8+ T cells in alopecia areata. Extracted from the samples, RNA was reverse transcribed into cDNA to serve as the sequencing template. Assay used: immunoSEQ multiplex PCR; TCRdb lists only in-frame clones, some missing. The sample lists about 13,000 clones; 58% were seen once. About 5 patients had their CD4+ cells sorted into CD25+CD127- cells. Source material: CD4+ Tregs sorted from blood. The receptors derive from a human donor with alopecia areata.

This clone was observed a handful of times. As DNA, the CDR3 is TGCGCCAGCAGCTCTTCCGGGACCTCTAATACGCAGTATTTT. It translates to CASSSSGTSNTQYF. This chain joins TRBV5-1 and TRBJ2-3, with D perhaps given as TRBD1 or TRBD2 (5 bases each). CDR3 length: 14 amino acids. Trimming took 3 bases from V and 7 from J, leaving 15 bases between them. The germline V gene encodes CDR1 SGHRS and CDR2 YFSETQ.

The V call is TRBV18, the J call TRBJ2-1, with D hard to call. There are 16 residues in the CDR3. Germline lookup yields CDR1 KGHSH and CDR2 LQKENI. V lost 2 bases, J lost 0 bases, and 11 bases lay in between. CDR3 loop: CASSPNRASSYNEQFF. For the CDR3, the DNA is TGTGCCAGCTCACCAAATAGGGCGAGCTCCTACAATGAGCAGTTCTTC.

This rearrangement joins TRBV27 to TRBJ1-2; D gene uncertain. Trimming removed 2 bases at V and 7 bases at J, with 8 bases between. CDR3 length: 12 residues. Germline assignment: CDR1 MNHEY and CDR2 SMNVEV (reference sequence). The CDR3 loop reads CASSLAGSGYTF. CDR3 in DNA: TGTGCCAGCAGTTTAGCCGGGAGTGGCTACACCTTC.

The gene calls are TRBV6-6 and TRBJ2-7, with D unresolved. From germline, CDR1 is MNHNY and CDR2 SVGAGI (reference sequence). This CDR3 has 14 amino acids. Deletions cut 6 bases from V and 0 bases from J, with 12 bases between. This CDR3 reads CASRPGRDSYEQYF. The DNA of the CDR3 is TGTGCCAGCAGACCCGGTAGGGACTCCTACGAGCAGTACTTC.

V is TRBV29-1 and J is TRBJ1-2; tentatively, D is TRBD1 (5 bases). The CDR3 is 14 amino acids. Trimming removed 5 bases from V and 0 bases from J, with 13 bases in between. CDR1 and CDR2 (germline): SQVTM, ANQGSEA. CDR3 sequence (DNA): TGCAGCGTTTGGGGGGGGACCTCTAACTATGGCTACACCTTC. The encoded protein is CSVWGGTSNYGYTF.

V usage is TRBV5-1 and J usage is TRBJ2-5; D gene ambiguous. The DNA end lines up better with TRBJ2-7; the J call may be wrong. CDR3 length equals 13 residues. CDR1 and CDR2 from the germline V gene are SGHRS and YFSETQ. The CDR3 DNA follows: TGCGCCAGCAGCTTGGATAACAGCTACGAGCAGTACTTC. It encodes CASSLDNSYEQYF.

The chain links TRBV21-1 to TRBJ1-1. TRBV21-1 is a known pseudogene. The CDR3 length is 14 residues. The DNA for the CDR3 is TGTGCCAGCAGCAAAACAGGAGGAGGTACTGAAGCTTTCTTT. Protein sequence: CASSKTGGGTEAFF.

The gene calls are TRBV19 and TRBJ2-1; a possible D gene is TRBD2 (6 bases). Germline CDR1 and CDR2: LNHDA and SQIVND (reference sequence). CDR3 length equals 16 residues. The V end was cut by 4 bases, the J end by 6 bases, with 19 bases between. Here the CDR3 reads CASSTTGTPRGNEQFF. The CDR3 DNA follows: TGTGCCAGTAGTACGACCGGGACTCCAAGGGGCAATGAGCAGTTCTTC.

This rearrangement joins TRBV27 to TRBJ1-4; no firm D call. Germline V gene lookup returns CDR1 MNHEY and CDR2 SMNVEV (reference sequence). Trimming cost V 5 bases and J 7 bases, with 14 bases left between them. This CDR3 is built from 14 residues. The DNA for the CDR3 is TGTGCCAGCAGTAATAGGGCATATCGTGAAAAACTGTTTTTT. Translated: CASSNRAYREKLFF.

This clone has only one observation. J is TRBJ1-1 and V is TRBV2; D possibly corresponds to TRBD1 (5 bases). The CDR3 is 19 residues long. V was pared by 3 bases and J by 6 bases, with 29 bases between. Per germline, CDR1 SNHLY and CDR2 FYNNEI. Here the CDR3 DNA reads TGTGCCAGCAGTGACCTGGGGCCAGGGATCAACCCGCCAAAGCCTGAAGCTTTCTTT. Translation gives CASSDLGPGINPPKPEAFF.

This chain links TRBV6-5 with TRBJ2-7, with 9 nucleotides matching TRBD1. After removal of 4 bases from V and 2 bases from J, the junction contained 9 bases not matched to a gene. Looked up from germline, CDR1 is MNHEY and CDR2 is SVGAGI. The CDR3 length is 16 residues. The CDR3 DNA reads TGTGCCAGCAGTTGGGGACAGGGTGGAAGAACCTACGAGCAGTACTTC. This translates into CASSWGQGGRTYEQYF.

The chain joins TRBV2 to TRBJ1-3; 9 bases align to TRBD1. CDR1 SNHLY and CDR2 FYNNEI come from the germline V gene. The CDR3 length is 16 residues. Losses at the gene ends were 4 bases for V and 3 bases for J; bases not matched to a gene: 7. The CDR3 loop is CASSVPGQGIGNTIYF. Here the CDR3 DNA reads TGTGCCAGCAGTGTACCGGGACAGGGAATTGGAAACACCATATATTTT.

The chain recombines TRBV6-1 with TRBJ2-7; 7 bases match TRBD2. With V trimmed by 2 bases and J by 3 bases, 4 bases remained unmatched. Germline V lookup: CDR1 MNHNS, CDR2 SASEGT. CDR3 length: 14 residues. CDR3 nucleotide sequence: TGTGCCAGCAGTGAACCTAGCGGCCTCTACGAGCAGTACTTC. This translates into CASSEPSGLYEQYF.

The chain employs TRBV11-2 and TRBJ2-1; 9 nucleotides agree with TRBD2. Looked up from germline, CDR1 is SGHAT and CDR2 is FQNNGV. V gave up 0 bases and J gave up 10 bases; unmatched junction bases: 7. This CDR3 region has 15 residues. CDR3 nucleotide sequence: TGTGCCAGCAGCTTAGACGGCGGGAGGGCCATCGAGCAGTTCTTC. Protein: CASSLDGGRAIEQFF.

CDR3 nucleotide sequence: TGCGCCAGCAGACCCGGGACAACTAGAGAGACCCAGTACTTC. This sequence encodes CASRPGTTRETQYF. The rearrangement joins TRBV5-1 to TRBJ2-5; perhaps TRBD1 as D (6 bases). From germline, CDR1 is SGHRS and CDR2 YFSETQ. V lost 5 bases to trimming and J lost 4 bases, with 15 bases between them. This CDR3 has 14 residues.

The chain uses TRBV10-3 and TRBJ2-7; TRBD2 might be the D (6 bases). With 10 bases removed from V and 1 base from J, the gap between germline ends came to 14 bases. The CDR3 extends over 13 amino acids. Germline CDR1 and CDR2: ENHRY and SYGVKD. This CDR3 reads CATRTAGSYEQYF. CDR3 sequence (DNA): TGTGCCACGAGAACCGCGGGGTCCTACGAGCAGTACTTC.

The V call is TRBV5-1, the J call TRBJ2-1; tentative D call: TRBD1 (6 bases). This CDR3 has 15 residues. The V end lost 0 bases, the J end lost 6 bases, and 13 bases lay between the germline ends. The germline gives CDR1 SGHRS, CDR2 YFSETQ. CDR3: CASSLGRGWINEQFF. As DNA, the CDR3 is TGCGCCAGCAGCTTGGGCAGGGGTTGGATCAATGAGCAGTTCTTC.

This chain connects TRBV11-2 to TRBJ1-3; D remains ambiguous. CDR3 length equals 15 residues. CDR1 is SGHAT, CDR2 FQNNGV, per germline. V was clipped by 0 bases and J by 2 bases, with 8 bases between them. The CDR3 nucleotides are TGTGCCAGCAGCTTAGAGGGTGTCGCTGGAAACACCATATATTTT. This encodes CASSLEGVAGNTIYF.

The rearrangement joins TRBV4-2 to TRBJ1-1; D gene ambiguous. Deletions cut 0 bases from V and 1 base from J, with 24 bases between. In germline, CDR1 is LGHNA, CDR2 YNFKEQ. This CDR3 region has 20 residues. The CDR3 spells CASSQESSKVGFWQNTEAFF. CDR3 coding DNA: TGTGCCAGCAGCCAAGAGAGCTCCAAAGTGGGGTTTTGGCAGAACACTGAAGCTTTCTTT.

V gene TRBV6-1 combines with J gene TRBJ1-5; 7 nucleotides align to TRBD1. V shed 10 bases, J shed 1 base, and the junction held 7 bases outside the gene matches. Germline assignment: CDR1 MNHNS and CDR2 SASEGT. The CDR3 is made up of 14 amino acids. In DNA, the CDR3 is TGTGCCACCAAAGGGGGCGGGAGCAATCAGCCCCAGCATTTT. Amino acid sequence: CATKGGGSNQPQHF.

The chain uses TRBV6-6 and TRBJ2-7, with 8 nucleotides matching TRBD1. V lost 2 bases, J lost 4 bases, and 4 bases stayed unmatched. The CDR3 loop spans 14 amino acids. Germline values: CDR1 MNHNY, CDR2 SVGAGI (reference sequence). CDR3: CASSYRQGIYEQYF. As DNA, the CDR3 is TGTGCCAGCAGTTACCGACAGGGGATTTACGAGCAGTACTTC.

This clone is classed as medium-sized. This CDR3 is CASSLFMAGEAFF. The CDR3 DNA is TGCGCCAGCAGCTTGTTTATGGCGGGTGAAGCTTTCTTT. This chain joins TRBV5-1 and TRBJ1-1; D is uncertain. V lost 1 base to trimming and J lost 7 bases, with 11 bases between them. Germline CDR1 and CDR2: SGHRS and YFSETQ. The CDR3 sequence is 13 residues long.

This rearrangement joins TRBV9 to TRBJ2-2, with 9 bases that match TRBD2. The germline V gene has CDR1 SGDLS and CDR2 YYNGEE. The J segment lost 1 base and the V segment lost 0 bases, leaving 10 bases of the junction unmatched. The CDR3 has 19 amino acids. Here the CDR3 DNA reads TGTGCCAGCAGCGTAGGCCTCCGGCTAGCGGGGATGAACACCGGGGAGCTGTTTTTT. This translates into CASSVGLRLAGMNTGELFF. Filled out from reference TRBV9 and TRBJ2-2, the complete variable domain reads DSGVTQTPKHLITATGQRVTLRCSPRSGDLSVYWYQQSLDQGLQFLIQYYNGEERAKGNILERFSAQQFPDLHSELNLSSLELGDSALYFCASSVGLRLAGMNTGELFFGEGSRLTVL.

The chain has TRBV18 and TRBJ1-5, with D possibly TRBD1 on 5 matching bases. V was clipped by 4 bases and J by 0 bases, with 16 bases between them. The CDR3 runs to 17 residues. Germline V gene data show CDR1 as KGHSH and CDR2 as LQKENI. The CDR3: CASSLGTDLYSNQPQHF. As DNA, the CDR3 is TGTGCCAGCTCACTAGGGACGGATTTATATAGCAATCAGCCCCAGCATTTT. The entire variable domain, with the rest obtained from reference TRBV18 and TRBJ1-5, is as follows: NAGVMQNPRHLVRRRGQEARLRCSPMKGHSHVYWYRQLPEEGLKFMVYLQKENIIDESGMPKERFSAEFPKEGPSILRIQQVVRGDSAAYFCASSLGTDLYSNQPQHFGDGTRLSIL.